These T cell receptor beta chains were read from a single sample in a study of OX40 agonist ivuxolimab in advanced cancers. Profiled with immunoSEQ multiplex PCR; TCRdb holds only in-frame clones, not every one. The table includes about 80,000 clones, 85% to 95% detected once. Sample: CD4+ or CD8+ T cells sorted from blood, taken in a trial of the OX40 agonist ivuxolimab. The source is an adult with an advanced solid tumor such as melanoma, head and neck, liver or kidney cancer. Both conserved end residues are part of each CDR3. D genes are given only for firm matches. Size is stated for part of the rows, as once, few or many counts, or as a class when the clone is expanded.

V gene	clone size	D gene	J gene	CDR3 DNA	CDR3 protein
TRBV7-3	.	.	TRBJ2-7	TGTGCCAGCGCCTCTCCAGGCGGGGCCTTGTTCGAGCAGTACTTC	CASASPGGALFEQYF
TRBV19	.	.	TRBJ2-7	TGTGCCAGTAGTTATGTCACGGGCTACGAGCAGTACTTC	CASSYVTGYEQYF
TRBV27	.	.	TRBJ1-5	TGTGCCAGCAGTTTATCCCATCCGGGCTTTAATCAGCCCCAGCATTTT	CASSLSHPGFNQPQHF
TRBV7-7	once	.	TRBJ1-1	TGTGCTAGCAGCTTAGGGCCCCAGGCCACTGAAGCTTTCTTT	CASSLGPQATEAFF
TRBV5-4	once	TRBD2	TRBJ2-7	TGTGCCAGCAGCTTGGGTGCGGGAGCCGATTACGAGCAGTACTTC	CASSLGAGADYEQYF
TRBV7-9	.	TRBD2	TRBJ2-5	TGTGCCAGCAGCTTAGGGCTAGCGGGTAAAGAGACCCAGTACTTC	CASSLGLAGKETQYF
TRBV28	.	TRBD1	TRBJ1-4	TGTGCCAGCAGTTGGGCCGACAGGGGAGGACTGTTTTTT	CASSWADRGGLFF
TRBV20-1	.	.	TRBJ2-1	TGCAGTGCTAGGGAGGGTGAGCAGTTCTTC	CSAREGEQFF
TRBV5-6	.	TRBD1	TRBJ2-5	TGTGCCAGCAGCCCAGACAGGGGAGAGACCCAGTACTTC	CASSPDRGETQYF
TRBV7-8	.	.	TRBJ1-1	TGTGCCAGCAGCTTAGTGGGGCAGCCTGAAGCTTTCTTT	CASSLVGQPEAFF
TRBV4-2	.	.	TRBJ2-3	TGTGCCAGCAGCCAAGGCCTGTGGGGGGCAGCCGTCACAGATACGCAGTATTTT	CASSQGLWGAAVTDTQYF
TRBV5-3	.	TRBD2	TRBJ2-7	TGTGCCAGAAGCTTGACTAGCGGGGCCTACGAGCAGTACTTC	CARSLTSGAYEQYF
TRBV11-2	.	.	TRBJ2-1	TGTGCCAGCAGCTCGCGGACAAACCTCTTGCGTAATGATGAGCAGTTCTTC	CASSSRTNLLRNDEQFF
TRBV29-1	.	.	TRBJ1-2	TGCAGCGTTGAGGGCGCCGAGGAAATGGGCTATGGCTACACCTTC	CSVEGAEEMGYGYTF
TRBV7-3	.	.	TRBJ1-1	TGTGCCAGCAGCCCTGGGGAGGAGGGCGGAATGAACACTGAAGCTTTCTTT	CASSPGEEGGMNTEAFF
TRBV18	.	.	TRBJ2-3	TGTGCCAGCTCACCCGGTTTGAATTCGGGGGACACAGATACGCAGTATTTT	CASSPGLNSGDTDTQYF
TRBV9	.	.	TRBJ2-1	TGTGCCAGCAGCGCAGCGGGCCCTATGGGATACAATGAGCAGTTCTTC	CASSAAGPMGYNEQFF
TRBV4-2	.	.	TRBJ1-2	TGTGCCAGCAGCCAAGATGGGGGCTACACCTTC	CASSQDGGYTF
TRBV9	.	.	TRBJ2-2	TGTGCCAGCAGCGTCACCGGGGAGCTGTTTTTT	CASSVTGELFF
TRBV9	.	TRBD1	TRBJ2-2	TGTGCCAGCATCAGACAGGGGACCGGGGAGCTGTTTTTT	CASIRQGTGELFF
TRBV27	.	.	TRBJ1-2	TGTGCCAGCAGTTTATCCACAGTGGGAGTCGGTGGAGGCTACACCTTC	CASSLSTVGVGGGYTF
TRBV19	.	TRBD1	TRBJ2-5	TGTGCCAGTAGTGTTTGGACAGGGCATCAAGAGACCCAGTACTTC	CASSVWTGHQETQYF
TRBV4-1	medium-sized	.	TRBJ2-3	TGCGCCAGCAGCCGTACTAGCACAGATACGCAGTATTTT	CASSRTSTDTQYF
TRBV27	.	.	TRBJ1-1	TGTGCCAGCAGTTTATATCAGGGGAACACTGAAGCTTTCTTT	CASSLYQGNTEAFF
TRBV9	.	.	TRBJ2-2	TGTGCCAGCAGCGTATCGGGCGGGGGCGGCGGGGAGCTGTTTTTT	CASSVSGGGGGELFF
TRBV28	.	.	TRBJ2-7	TGTGCCAGCAGCGGACATTACTCCTACGAGCAGTACTTC	CASSGHYSYEQYF
TRBV19	.	.	TRBJ2-3	TGTGCCAGTAGTATAGCGGACAGTATTTTGGATACGCAGTATTTT	CASSIADSILDTQYF
TRBV9	.	.	TRBJ1-1	TGTGCCAGCAGCGTAGGTCAGGGAGTACTGAACACTGAAGCTTTCTTT	CASSVGQGVLNTEAFF
TRBV19	.	.	TRBJ1-1	TGTGCCAGTAGTATAGCAGCAAACACTGAAGCTTTCTTT	CASSIAANTEAFF
TRBV5-6	.	TRBD2	TRBJ2-3	TGTGCCAGCAGCTTGGGCGGGAGCGCAGATACGCAGTATTTT	CASSLGGSADTQYF
TRBV7-8	.	.	TRBJ2-1	TGTGCCAGCAGCCTCGGGGCTCCATTATACAATGAGCAGTTCTTC	CASSLGAPLYNEQFF
TRBV5-6	.	.	TRBJ2-2	TGTGCCAGCAGCTTCGAAAGGGGGGAGCTGTTTTTT	CASSFERGELFF
TRBV27	.	.	TRBJ1-1	TGTGCCAGCAGTTTTACTACAGGCACTGAAGCTTTCTTT	CASSFTTGTEAFF
TRBV6-4	.	TRBD1	TRBJ1-5	TGTGCCAGCAGTGGGACAGGGAAAAGAAATCAGCCCCAGCATTTT	CASSGTGKRNQPQHF
TRBV4-1	.	TRBD1	TRBJ2-1	TGCGCCAGCAGCCAAGACCCCTACCGGGACAGGGAGTACAATGAGCAGTTCTTC	CASSQDPYRDREYNEQFF
TRBV4-3	.	.	TRBJ1-1	TGCGCCAGCAGCCAAGACCAAGGGGGCACTGAAGCTTTCTTT	CASSQDQGGTEAFF
TRBV7-2	.	.	TRBJ2-3	TGTGCCAGCAGCTTAGACCCCTATGCGGGATCCACAGATACGCAGTATTTT	CASSLDPYAGSTDTQYF
TRBV13	.	.	TRBJ1-3	TGTGCCAGCAGCTTAGTTTGGGCAGACTCTGGAAACACCATATATTTT	CASSLVWADSGNTIYF
TRBV5-8	.	.	TRBJ2-1	TGTGCCAGCAGCTTGGAGTATCATCTCTATGAGCAGTTCTTC	CASSLEYHLYEQFF
TRBV6-6	.	.	TRBJ1-1	TGTGCCAGCAGTTACACAAACACTGAAGCTTTCTTT	CASSYTNTEAFF